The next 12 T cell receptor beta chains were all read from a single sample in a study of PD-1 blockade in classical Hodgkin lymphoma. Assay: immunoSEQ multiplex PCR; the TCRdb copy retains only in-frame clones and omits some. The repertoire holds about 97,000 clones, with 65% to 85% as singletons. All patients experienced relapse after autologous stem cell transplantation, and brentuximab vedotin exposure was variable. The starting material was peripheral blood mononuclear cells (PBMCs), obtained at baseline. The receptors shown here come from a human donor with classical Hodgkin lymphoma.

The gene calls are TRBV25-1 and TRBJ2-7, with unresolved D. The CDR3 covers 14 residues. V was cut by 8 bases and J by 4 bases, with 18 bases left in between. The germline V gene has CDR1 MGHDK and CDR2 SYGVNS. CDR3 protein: CASSRARVPYEQYF. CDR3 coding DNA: TGTGCCAGCTCCCGGGCGAGAGTCCCTTACGAGCAGTACTTC.

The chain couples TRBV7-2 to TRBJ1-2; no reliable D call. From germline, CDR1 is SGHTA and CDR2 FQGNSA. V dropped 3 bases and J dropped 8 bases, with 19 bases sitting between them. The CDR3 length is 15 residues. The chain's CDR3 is CASSFAPTSVDGYTF. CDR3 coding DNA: TGTGCCAGCAGCTTCGCCCCGACAAGCGTTGACGGCTACACCTTC.

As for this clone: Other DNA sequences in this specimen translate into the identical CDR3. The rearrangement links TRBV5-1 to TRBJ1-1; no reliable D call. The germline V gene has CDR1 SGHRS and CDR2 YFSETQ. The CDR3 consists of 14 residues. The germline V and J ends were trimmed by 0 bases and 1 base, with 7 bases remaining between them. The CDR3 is CASSLAGPNTEAFF. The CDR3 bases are TGCGCCAGCAGCTTGGCCGGGCCGAACACTGAAGCTTTCTTT. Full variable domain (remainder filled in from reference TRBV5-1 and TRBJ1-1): KAGVTQTPRYLIKTRGQQVTLSCSPISGHRSVSWYQQTPGQGLQFLFEYFSETQRNKGNFPGRFSGRQFSNSRSEMNVSTLELGDSALYLCASSLAGPNTEAFFGQGTRLTVV.

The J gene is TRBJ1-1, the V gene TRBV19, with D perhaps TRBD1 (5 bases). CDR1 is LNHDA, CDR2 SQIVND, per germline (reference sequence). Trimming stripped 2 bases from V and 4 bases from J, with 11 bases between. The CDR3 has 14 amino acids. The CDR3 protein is CASSIRGTSTEAFF. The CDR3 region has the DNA TGTGCCAGTAGTATAAGGGGAACAAGCACTGAAGCTTTCTTT. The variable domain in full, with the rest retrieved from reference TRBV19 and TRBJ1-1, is DGGITQSPKYLFRKEGQNVTLSCEQNLNHDAMYWYRQDPGQGLRLIYYSQIVNDFQKGDIAEGYSVSREKKESFPLTVTSAQKNPTAFYLCASSIRGTSTEAFFGQGTRLTVV.

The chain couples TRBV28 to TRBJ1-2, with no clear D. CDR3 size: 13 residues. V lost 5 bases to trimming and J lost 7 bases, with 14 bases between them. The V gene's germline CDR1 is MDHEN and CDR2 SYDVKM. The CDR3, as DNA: TGTGCCAGCAGTCCAAGCCTCGTTTTTGGCTACACCTTC. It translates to CASSPSLVFGYTF.

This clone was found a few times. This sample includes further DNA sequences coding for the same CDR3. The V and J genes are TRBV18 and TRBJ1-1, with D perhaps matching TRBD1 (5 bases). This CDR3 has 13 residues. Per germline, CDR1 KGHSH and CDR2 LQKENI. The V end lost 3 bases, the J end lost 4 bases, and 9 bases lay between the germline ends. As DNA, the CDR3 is TGTGCCAGCTCACCTGGGGGGAGCACTGAAGCTTTCTTT. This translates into CASSPGGSTEAFF.

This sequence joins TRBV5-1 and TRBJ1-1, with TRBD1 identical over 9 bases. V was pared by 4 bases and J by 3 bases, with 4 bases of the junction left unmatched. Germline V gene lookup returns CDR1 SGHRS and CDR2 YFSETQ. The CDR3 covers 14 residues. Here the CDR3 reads CASSLDRGDTEAFF. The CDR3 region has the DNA TGCGCCAGCAGCCTGGACAGGGGCGACACTGAAGCTTTCTTT.

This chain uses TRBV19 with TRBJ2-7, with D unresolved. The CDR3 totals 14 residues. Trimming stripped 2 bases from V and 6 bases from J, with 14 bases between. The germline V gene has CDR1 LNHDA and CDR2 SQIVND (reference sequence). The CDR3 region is CASSIQDVGAEQYF. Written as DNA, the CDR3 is TGTGCCAGTAGTATACAGGATGTGGGCGCCGAGCAGTACTTC.

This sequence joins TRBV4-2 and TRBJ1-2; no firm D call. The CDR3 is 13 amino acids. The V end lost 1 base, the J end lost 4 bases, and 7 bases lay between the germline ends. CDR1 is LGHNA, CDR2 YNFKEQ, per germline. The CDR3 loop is CASSQGLSYGYTF. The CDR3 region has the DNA TGTGCCAGCAGCCAAGGACTCTCCTATGGCTACACCTTC.

The CDR3 spells CAISELGGDEKLFF. The DNA of the CDR3 is TGTGCCATCAGTGAGCTAGGGGGGGATGAAAAACTGTTTTTT. The J gene is TRBJ1-4, the V gene TRBV10-3, with a possible D match to TRBD1 (6 bases). The CDR3 length is 14 residues. V was cut by 2 bases and J by 6 bases, with 10 bases left in between. Germline V gives CDR1 ENHRY, CDR2 SYGVKD.

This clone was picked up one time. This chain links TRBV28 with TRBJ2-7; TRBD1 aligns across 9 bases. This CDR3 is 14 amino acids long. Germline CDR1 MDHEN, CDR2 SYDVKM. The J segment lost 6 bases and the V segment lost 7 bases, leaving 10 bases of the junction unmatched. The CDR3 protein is CASTDGTGPLEQYF. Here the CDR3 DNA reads TGTGCCAGCACCGACGGGACAGGGCCTCTCGAGCAGTACTTC.

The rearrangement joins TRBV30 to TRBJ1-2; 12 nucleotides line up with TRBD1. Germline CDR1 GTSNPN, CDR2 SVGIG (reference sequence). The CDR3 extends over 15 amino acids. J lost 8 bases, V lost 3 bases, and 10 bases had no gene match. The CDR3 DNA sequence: TGTGCCTGGAGGTACGGGACAGGGGGCTTGAGCGGCTACACCTTC. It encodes CAWRYGTGGLSGYTF.